The clone carrying this T cell receptor (beta chain) has a handful of counts. Sequenced by immunoSEQ multiplex PCR; TCRdb stores in-frame clones only, minus some. The sample has over 65,000 clones; 85% to 90% are singletons. This sample stems from a study of blood T cell repertoires in COVID-19. From germline, CDR1 is MDHEN and CDR2 SYDVKM. The CDR3 has 12 amino acids. Trimming removed 5 bases from V and 8 bases from J; junction bases left unmatched: 4. Sequenced sample: peripheral blood. This TCR came from a human donor in a cohort sampled during active COVID-19. V is TRBV28 and J is TRBJ1-2, with 8 bases fitting TRBD1. This CDR3 is CASSTGGEGYTF. In DNA form, the CDR3 reads TGTGCCAGCAGTACAGGGGGGGAAGGCTACACCTTC.